This TCR beta chain appears in the sequencing data of a study of T and B cells in COVID-19 patients. At the level of the study: Recovered patients mostly had mild to moderate COVID-19 managed as outpatients. General study results and limits: Exclusive to the recovered cohort were some 2,500 TCR clusters, some 32 of them with low generation probability.

In the case of this clonotype: Its matching antigen is unknown.

BIOMED2 TRB-A/B primer pools were used in multiplex TRB PCR. MiXCR was run by TCRdb on the multiplex PCR reads, yielding one entry per CDR3 protein. The sample lists over 5,000 distinct CDR3 sequences, 25% to 35% occurring once. Trimming shortened V by 2 bases and J by 2 bases, and 8 bases separated the two germline ends. CDR3 length: 14 amino acids. Germline-derived CDR1 and CDR2 are SGDLS and YYNGEE. Each TRB amplification used roughly 220-550 ng of genomic DNA from blood. The origin of this receptor is a human donor with active COVID-19. The donor label of this sample is uncertain. The sample comprised blood. The V call is TRBV9, the J call TRBJ1-5; D uncertain. In DNA form, the CDR3 reads TGTGCCAGCAGCGTCGACATTGGCAATCAGCCCCAGCATTTT. Protein: CASSVDIGNQPQHF.